These T cell receptor beta chains were read from a single sample in a study of kidney transplant recipient with SARS-CoV-2 infection. TCRdb redid the calling of the reads with MiXCR, one entry per CDR3 protein. Here the sample spans fewer than 250,000 distinct CDR3 sequences, under 35% being singletons. Sequenced here: a blood sample, sampled at baseline and on day 111 from a kidney transplant recipient. The receptors here all came from a male patient between 25 and 39 years old who had COVID-19 and was a kidney transplant recipient. Among the T cells, some may be from the graft donor. The CDR3 runs from the conserved cysteine through the conserved F or W. Fields, in order: J gene, clone size, V gene, D gene, CDR3 DNA, CDR3 protein. The D gene is left open where the match is weak. Part of the rows lack a size; the others show once, few, many or a class for expanded clones.

J: TRBJ2-3
size: many
V: TRBV6-5
D: -
DNA: TGTGCCAGCCGGGGGGCGGGAGTACTCGATACGCAGTATTTT
CDR3: CASRGAGVLDTQYF

J: TRBJ2-7
size: many
V: TRBV20-1
D: TRBD2
DNA: TGCAGTGCTCCCCGCGCGGGAGACGAGCACGAGCAGTACTTC
CDR3: CSAPRAGDEHEQYF

J: TRBJ1-2
size: -
V: TRBV12-3/TRBV12-4
D: -
DNA: TGTGCCAGCAGTCTAGGCCGCAGCTTCCGAAAGACCTATGGCTACACCTTC
CDR3: CASSLGRSFRKTYGYTF

J: TRBJ1-2
size: many
V: TRBV5-6
D: -
DNA: TGTGCCAGCCCGATGTGCAATAGTCGAAAGACCTATGGCTACACCTTC
CDR3: CASPMCNSRKTYGYTF

J: TRBJ2-1
size: few
V: TRBV30
D: TRBD1
DNA: TGTGCCGGGGGGCAGGGGGCGTATGAGCAGTTCTTC
CDR3: CAGGQGAYEQFF

J: TRBJ1-5
size: many
V: TRBV27
D: -
DNA: TGTGCCAGCAGTCAAACAAGTAGCAATCAGCCCCAGCATTTT
CDR3: CASSQTSSNQPQHF

J: TRBJ1-2
size: many
V: TRBV11-1
D: -
DNA: TGTGCCAGCAGCTCTCCTGGTAAGGCTGGAAAGACCTATGGCTACACCTTC
CDR3: CASSSPGKAGKTYGYTF

J: TRBJ2-3
size: few
V: TRBV20-1
D: TRBD2
DNA: TGCAGTGCTAGAGAGGGGGGGGGCACAGATACGCAGTATTTT
CDR3: CSAREGGGTDTQYF

J: TRBJ2-1
size: many
V: TRBV10-2
D: TRBD2
DNA: TGCGCCAGCAGTGGAGGGACTAGCGGGAGCTACAATGAGCAGTTCTTC
CDR3: CASSGGTSGSYNEQFF

J: TRBJ2-5
size: many
V: TRBV4-1
D: -
DNA: TGCGCCAGCAGCCAAGATATACAGGGACAAGAGACCCAGTACTTC
CDR3: CASSQDIQGQETQYF

J: TRBJ1-1
size: many
V: TRBV15
D: -
DNA: TGTGCCACCAGCAGTTCAGGGAGCGTCACTGAAGCTTTCTTT
CDR3: CATSSSGSVTEAFF

J: TRBJ2-7
size: many
V: TRBV3-1
D: -
DNA: TGTGCCAGCAGCCAAGATATAGAGACAGGCAGCTACGAGCAGTACTTC
CDR3: CASSQDIETGSYEQYF

J: TRBJ1-2
size: -
V: TRBV5-1
D: TRBD1
DNA: TGCGCCAGCAGACCGGGGGGACAGGGGGCCTATGGCTACACCTTC
CDR3: CASRPGGQGAYGYTF

J: TRBJ2-2
size: many
V: TRBV4-2
D: -
DNA: TGTGCCAGCAGCCCTAAACTAGTGAACACCGGGGAGCTGTTTTTT
CDR3: CASSPKLVNTGELFF

J: TRBJ1-6
size: many
V: TRBV15
D: -
DNA: TGTGCCACCAGCAGGGATGTTAATTCACCCCTCCACTTT
CDR3: CATSRDVNSPLHF

J: TRBJ1-1
size: many
V: TRBV10-1
D: TRBD1
DNA: TGCGCCAGCAGTGAGCAGGGACAGAAGAACACTGAAGCTTTCTTT
CDR3: CASSEQGQKNTEAFF

J: TRBJ1-4
size: many
V: TRBV5-1
D: -
DNA: TGCGCCAGCAGCTTGGAGGTCAATGAAAAACTGTTTTTT
CDR3: CASSLEVNEKLFF

J: TRBJ2-7
size: -
V: TRBV10-3
D: -
DNA: TGTGCCATCAGCGAGTCGCCCTACGAGCAGTACTTC
CDR3: CAISESPYEQYF

J: TRBJ1-2
size: -
V: TRBV10-1
D: -
DNA: TGCGCCAGCAGTCTGTGGACAAGATCGCGAAAGACCTATGGCTACACCTTC
CDR3: CASSLWTRSRKTYGYTF

J: TRBJ1-4
size: many
V: TRBV6-1
D: -
DNA: TGTGCCAGCAGTGAAACGACAGGAGCTAATGAAAAACTGTTTTTT
CDR3: CASSETTGANEKLFF

J: TRBJ2-7
size: many
V: TRBV20-1
D: -
DNA: TGCAGTGCCCCACCTATCAATAAACACTACGAGCAGTACTTC
CDR3: CSAPPINKHYEQYF

J: TRBJ1-2
size: many
V: TRBV19
D: -
DNA: TGTGCCAGTAGTTATGTATTGACAAATCGAAAGACCTATGGCTACACCTTC
CDR3: CASSYVLTNRKTYGYTF

J: TRBJ2-4
size: many
V: TRBV27
D: -
DNA: TGTGCCAGCAGTCCCCGACTCGTCCTAATCAAAAACATTCAGTACTTC
CDR3: CASSPRLVLIKNIQYF

J: TRBJ2-5
size: few
V: TRBV7-9
D: -
DNA: TGTGCCAGCAGCCCGGAGACGGGGGCCCAGTACTTC
CDR3: CASSPETGAQYF

J: TRBJ1-1
size: few
V: TRBV5-4
D: -
DNA: TGTGCCAGCAGCCCCGAGCAGGCGAGGCGCACTGAAGCTTTCTTT
CDR3: CASSPEQARRTEAFF

J: TRBJ2-1
size: many
V: TRBV11-2
D: TRBD1
DNA: TGTGCCAGCAGCTCGACAGGGGCTCTCTATGAGCAGTTCTTC
CDR3: CASSSTGALYEQFF

J: TRBJ2-2
size: -
V: TRBV9
D: -
DNA: TGTGCCAGCAGCGTAGCTTCGGCAGGCTGGAACACCGGGGAGCTGCTTTTT
CDR3: CASSVASAGWNTGELLF

J: TRBJ1-2
size: many
V: TRBV12-3/TRBV12-4
D: TRBD1
DNA: TGTGCCAGCAGCTCGACAGGGGGAGACGGCTACACCTTC
CDR3: CASSSTGGDGYTF

J: TRBJ2-7
size: many
V: TRBV27
D: TRBD2
DNA: TGTGCCAGCAGTACCCATACACCGGGACTAGCGGTCTACGAGCAGTACTTC
CDR3: CASSTHTPGLAVYEQYF

J: TRBJ1-2
size: many
V: TRBV4-3
D: -
DNA: TGCGCCAGCAGCAACGTTGTAGGACGTCGAAAGACCTATGGCTACACCTTC
CDR3: CASSNVVGRRKTYGYTF

J: TRBJ1-2
size: many
V: TRBV8-2
D: -
DNA: TGTGGCAGTCCTGCCACTGATAGCCGAAAGACCTATGGCTACACCTTC
CDR3: CGSPATDSRKTYGYTF

J: TRBJ2-1
size: many
V: TRBV15
D: TRBD2
DNA: TGTGCCACCAGCAGAGGGGGACTAGCGGGAAACAATGAGCAGTTCTTC
CDR3: CATSRGGLAGNNEQFF

J: TRBJ2-3
size: many
V: TRBV7-9
D: TRBD2
DNA: TGTGCCAGCATTCAACAAAGGACCGGGGCGGGAGGAGGAGATACGCAGTATTTT
CDR3: CASIQQRTGAGGGDTQYF

J: TRBJ2-3
size: many
V: TRBV21-1
D: -
DNA: TGTGCCAGCAGACCGACCATAGCTACAGTCATGCAAGATACGCAGTATTTT
CDR3: CASRPTIATVMQDTQYF

J: TRBJ2-1
size: -
V: TRBV24-1
D: -
DNA: TGTGCCACCAGTGTGAGCATCGGGGGGCGCGATGAGCAGTTCTTC
CDR3: CATSVSIGGRDEQFF

J: TRBJ1-2
size: few
V: TRBV2
D: TRBD1
DNA: TGTGCCAGCAGTAACGGTGGGACAGGGGGCTGGGGCTACACCTTC
CDR3: CASSNGGTGGWGYTF

J: TRBJ1-1
size: many
V: TRBV11-3
D: -
DNA: TGTGCCAGCAGCTCTGGGGGGACGACCGAGAACACTGAAGCTTTCTTT
CDR3: CASSSGGTTENTEAFF

J: TRBJ1-3
size: many
V: TRBV6-1
D: -
DNA: TGTGCCAGCAGCCCCGGACTCATGAGCTCTGGAAACACCATATATTTT
CDR3: CASSPGLMSSGNTIYF

J: TRBJ2-2
size: -
V: TRBV3-1
D: -
DNA: TGTGCCAGCAGCGGCCATCGTCCCATTTCAGGCTTGACCGGGGAGCTGTTTTTT
CDR3: CASSGHRPISGLTGELFF

J: TRBJ1-5
size: many
V: TRBV6-5
D: -
DNA: TGTGCCAGCAGTTACAGGACCGGAGAGCCCCAGCATTTT
CDR3: CASSYRTGEPQHF

J: TRBJ2-1
size: few
V: TRBV7-2
D: TRBD2
DNA: TGTGCCAGCAGCTCCCGAAGGAGTAGCGGGGGCCTATACAATGAGCAGTTCTTC
CDR3: CASSSRRSSGGLYNEQFF

J: TRBJ2-1
size: few
V: TRBV5-1
D: TRBD2
DNA: TGCGCCAGCAGCTTGGGCCTGGGACTAGCGGGCAGCAATGAGCAGTTCTTC
CDR3: CASSLGLGLAGSNEQFF

J: TRBJ2-2
size: many
V: TRBV4-3
D: -
DNA: TGCGCCAGCAGCCAAGCGTCGTGGTCTACCGGGGAGCTGTTTTTT
CDR3: CASSQASWSTGELFF

J: TRBJ2-5
size: few
V: TRBV12-3/TRBV12-4
D: -
DNA: TGTGCCAGCACCAGGGCGAGGGACCAGGAGACCCAGTACTTC
CDR3: CASTRARDQETQYF

J: TRBJ1-2
size: many
V: TRBV11-1
D: -
DNA: TGTGCCAGCAGCAGGGGAATTAAGGCTGGAAAGACCTATGGCTACACCTTC
CDR3: CASSRGIKAGKTYGYTF

J: TRBJ2-2
size: many
V: TRBV3-1
D: -
DNA: TGTGCCAGCAAAAGGGTTGGTTACACCGGGGAGCTGTTTTTT
CDR3: CASKRVGYTGELFF

J: TRBJ2-1
size: few
V: TRBV7-9
D: -
DNA: TGTGCCAGCAGCAGCTGGGACCAGAACAATGAGCAGTTCTTC
CDR3: CASSSWDQNNEQFF

J: TRBJ1-2
size: many
V: TRBV9
D: -
DNA: TGTGCCAGCAGCGTAGACGGCAGGGATAACTATGGCTACACCTTC
CDR3: CASSVDGRDNYGYTF

J: TRBJ1-1
size: many
V: TRBV29-1
D: TRBD1
DNA: TGCAGCGTGCAGGGGGCGCCTCGCACTGAAGCTTTCTTT
CDR3: CSVQGAPRTEAFF

J: TRBJ2-2
size: many
V: TRBV9
D: TRBD2
DNA: TGTGCCAGCAGCAAGACTAGCGGGGGGGCCGCCGGGGAGCTGTTTTTT
CDR3: CASSKTSGGAAGELFF

J: TRBJ2-7
size: -
V: TRBV7-9
D: -
DNA: TGTCCCAGCAGCTTAGTACTTAAGGGACCCCAGTACTTC
CDR3: CPSSLVLKGPQYF

J: TRBJ2-7
size: many
V: TRBV20-1
D: TRBD1
DNA: TGCAGTGCTAGGGACGGGAAGGGGGCCTCCTACGAGCAGTACTTC
CDR3: CSARDGKGASYEQYF

J: TRBJ2-7
size: many
V: TRBV11-2
D: -
DNA: TGTGCCAGCAGCCTTCGTCCGGATTCCTACGAGCAGTACTTC
CDR3: CASSLRPDSYEQYF

J: TRBJ1-2
size: many
V: TRBV5-8
D: -
DNA: TGTGCCAGCAAATATTGTCATCCACGAAAGACCTATGGCTACACCTTC
CDR3: CASKYCHPRKTYGYTF